Shown below are 13 T cell receptor beta chains from a single sample sequenced in a study of T cell responses to AZD1222 COVID-19 vaccine. The repertoire was sequenced with immunoSEQ multiplex PCR; TCRdb's copy has only in-frame clones and lacks some. The table lists 110,000 to 150,000 clones, roughly nine tenths of them singletons. Sequencing was performed on peripheral blood, taken on day 0 of AZD1222 vaccination. All receptors derive from an adult in good health.

This chain links TRBV5-1 with TRBJ2-2, with D perhaps being TRBD1 or TRBD2 (5 bases each). This CDR3 is 14 amino acids long. The germline V and J ends were trimmed by 7 bases and 0 bases, with 10 bases remaining between them. Germline values: CDR1 SGHRS, CDR2 YFSETQ. CDR3 sequence reads: CASHRDANTGELFF. CDR3 bases: TGCGCCAGCCACCGGGACGCGAACACCGGGGAGCTGTTTTTT.

The DNA for the CDR3 is TGTGCCAGCAGCTACCGGTCCTATAATTCACCCCTCCACTTT. Translating it yields CASSYRSYNSPLHF. The V call is TRBV7-2, the J call TRBJ1-6; D is unclear. Germline CDR1 is SGHTA and CDR2 is FQGNSA. This CDR3 spans 14 amino acids. The V end was cut by 4 bases, the J end by 1 base, with 5 bases between.

The chain recombines TRBV5-6 with TRBJ2-2; D is perhaps TRBD1 (6 bases). The V gene lost 1 base and the J gene lost 0 bases, with 10 bases spanning the gap. Germline V lookup: CDR1 SGHDT, CDR2 YYEEEE. This CDR3 contains 16 residues. The CDR3 sequence is CASSLRQASNTGELFF. The CDR3, as DNA: TGTGCCAGCAGCTTGAGACAGGCGTCGAACACCGGGGAGCTGTTTTTT.

The gene calls are TRBV30 and TRBJ1-3, with no clear D. The CDR3 loop spans 10 amino acids. Germline V gives CDR1 GTSNPN, CDR2 SVGIG (reference sequence). Trimming stripped 1 base from V and 10 bases from J, with 5 bases between. CDR3 sequence: CAWSGGTIYF. The CDR3, as DNA: TGTGCCTGGAGTGGAGGTACCATATATTTT.

The rearrangement uses TRBV5-4 and TRBJ2-5; 12 nucleotides match TRBD2. CDR1 SGHNT and CDR2 YYREEE come from the germline V gene (reference sequence). V gave up 0 bases and J gave up 2 bases; unmatched junction bases: 8. The CDR3 is 18 residues long. The CDR3 spells CASSLGSSGRAVQETQYF. Here the CDR3 DNA reads TGTGCCAGCAGCTTGGGCTCTAGCGGGAGGGCCGTACAAGAGACCCAGTACTTC.

A single count supports this clone. The rearrangement uses TRBV7-2 and TRBJ2-7, with 8 bases that match TRBD1. In germline, CDR1 is SGHTA, CDR2 FQGNSA. The CDR3 has 14 residues. J was trimmed by 2 bases and V by 2 bases; bases with no gene match: 2. The CDR3: CASSLNRGAYEQYF. CDR3 bases: TGTGCCAGCAGCTTAAACAGGGGGGCCTACGAGCAGTACTTC. Full variable domain (rest looked up from reference TRBV7-2 and TRBJ2-7): GAGVSQSPSNKVTEKGKDVELRCDPISGHTALYWYRQSLGQGLEFLIYFQGNSAPDKSGLPSDRFSAERTGGSVSTLTIQRTQQEDSAVYLCASSLNRGAYEQYFGPGTRLTVT.

The sample holds one count of this clone. V usage is TRBV7-2 and J usage is TRBJ2-2, with 10 bases lining up with TRBD2. V lost 0 bases to trimming and J lost 6 bases; unmatched junction nucleotides: 22. The CDR3 length is 22 residues. CDR1 and CDR2 from the germline V gene are SGHTA and FQGNSA. CDR3: CASSLAPGVGGSGRFLAGELFF. Here the CDR3 DNA reads TGTGCCAGCAGCTTAGCCCCGGGCGTCGGGGGTAGCGGGAGGTTCTTGGCCGGGGAGCTGTTTTTT.

The chain combines TRBV28 with TRBJ2-7; perhaps D is TRBD1 or TRBD2 (5 bases each). This CDR3 spans 15 amino acids. V was cut by 3 bases and J by 1 base, with 13 bases left in between. CDR1 is MDHEN and CDR2 is SYDVKM in the germline V gene. In DNA form, the CDR3 reads TGTGCCAGCAGTTTGGGGCGGGCAGGTTCCTACGAGCAGTACTTC. Translated, it gives CASSLGRAGSYEQYF.

This chain links TRBV11-1 with TRBJ1-6; perhaps TRBD1 as D (6 bases). The germline V gene encodes CDR1 SGHAT and CDR2 FQDESV (reference sequence). Trimming took 5 bases from V and 11 from J, leaving 16 bases between them. There are 14 residues in the CDR3. The DNA of the CDR3 is TGTGCCAGCAGCCTTCAGGGGATCAGGACACCCCTCCACTTT. Its translation: CASSLQGIRTPLHF.

The chain's CDR3 is CASSPWGQGSRETQYF. CDR3 DNA: TGCGCCAGCAGCCCCTGGGGACAGGGGAGTAGGGAGACCCAGTACTTC. The chain carries TRBV5-1 and TRBJ2-5; TRBD1 matches 10 bases. J gave up 5 bases and V 4 bases, and 11 bases lay outside the gene matches. The CDR3 length is 16 residues. From germline, CDR1 is SGHRS and CDR2 YFSETQ.

This clone was detected only a few times. The J gene is TRBJ2-3, the V gene TRBV7-2; 7 nucleotides align to TRBD2. The CDR3 contains 18 residues. With V trimmed by 5 bases and J by 1 base, 15 bases remained unmatched. Germline V gene data show CDR1 as SGHTA and CDR2 as FQGNSA. The CDR3 DNA sequence: TGTGCCAGCAGCCACCGACCATCCTCGGGGGGTGGCACAGATACGCAGTATTTT. Translation gives CASSHRPSSGGGTDTQYF.

The chain links TRBV19 to TRBJ1-2; TRBD1 is a possible D gene (5 bases). CDR3 length: 12 amino acids. The germline V gene has CDR1 LNHDA and CDR2 SQIVND (reference sequence). Trimming removed 9 bases from V and 4 bases from J, with 12 bases in between. The CDR3 DNA is TGTGCCAGCATGCGACAGAGCTATGGCTACACCTTC. Protein product: CASMRQSYGYTF.

This rearrangement joins TRBV4-3 to TRBJ2-5; the D is unclear. Germline V gene data show CDR1 as LGHNA and CDR2 as YSLEER. The ends were cut back, 0 bases at V and 9 bases at J, with 17 bases in the middle. This CDR3 spans 15 amino acids. The CDR3 DNA reads as TGCGCCAGCAGCCAAGATCTCCCTTTCGGGCAGCCCCAGTACTTC. This gives the protein CASSQDLPFGQPQYF.